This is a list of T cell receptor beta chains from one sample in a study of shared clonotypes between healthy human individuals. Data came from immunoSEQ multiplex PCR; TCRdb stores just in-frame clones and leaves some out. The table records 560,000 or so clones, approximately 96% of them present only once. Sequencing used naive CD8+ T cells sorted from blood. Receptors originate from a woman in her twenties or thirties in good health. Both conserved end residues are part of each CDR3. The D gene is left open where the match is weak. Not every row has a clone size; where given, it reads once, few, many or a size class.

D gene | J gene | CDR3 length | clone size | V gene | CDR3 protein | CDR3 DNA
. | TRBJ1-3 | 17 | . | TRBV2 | CASSEAHFLGGGNTIYF | TGTGCCAGCAGTGAAGCCCATTTTTTGGGGGGCGGAAACACCATATATTTT
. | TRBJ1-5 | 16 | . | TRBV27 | CASSRAYGPSNQPQHF | TGTGCCAGCAGTCGAGCTTATGGGCCTAGCAATCAGCCCCAGCATTTT
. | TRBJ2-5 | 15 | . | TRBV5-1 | CASSLAVQGQETQYF | TGCGCCAGCAGCTTGGCCGTGCAAGGACAAGAGACCCAGTACTTC
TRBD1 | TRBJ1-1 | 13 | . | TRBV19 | CASISEGAVLAFF | TGTGCCAGTATTTCCGAGGGGGCGGTTTTAGCTTTCTTT
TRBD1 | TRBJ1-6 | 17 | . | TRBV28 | CASSPGQGPNYNSPLHF | TGTGCCAGCAGTCCCGGACAGGGACCCAATTATAATTCACCCCTCCACTTT
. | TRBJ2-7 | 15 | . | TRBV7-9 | CASSYRQQATYEQYF | TGTGCCAGCAGCTACCGACAGCAGGCCACCTACGAGCAGTACTTC
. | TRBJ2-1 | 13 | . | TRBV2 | CATPGRDYNEQFF | TGTGCCACCCCGGGACGGGACTACAATGAGCAGTTCTTC
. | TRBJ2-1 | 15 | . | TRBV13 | CASSLVYGLGNEQFF | TGTGCCAGCAGCTTAGTATATGGTTTGGGCAATGAGCAGTTCTTC
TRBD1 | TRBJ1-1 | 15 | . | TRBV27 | CASSLVGTGDTEAFF | TGTGCCAGCAGTTTAGTCGGGACAGGGGACACTGAAGCTTTCTTT
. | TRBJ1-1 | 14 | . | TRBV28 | CASSLYPGGTEAFF | TGTGCCAGCAGTTTATACCCGGGGGGGACTGAAGCTTTCTTT
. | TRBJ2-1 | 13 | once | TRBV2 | CASKNSWSNEQFF | TGTGCCAGCAAAAACTCATGGAGTAATGAGCAGTTCTTC
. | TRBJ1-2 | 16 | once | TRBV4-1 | CASSHPLVGFDYGYTF | TGCGCCAGCAGCCACCCCCTGGTAGGGTTCGACTATGGCTACACCTTC
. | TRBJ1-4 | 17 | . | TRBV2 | CASSEIIVFGTNEKLFF | TGTGCCAGCAGTGAGATTATAGTATTCGGTACTAATGAAAAACTGTTTTTT
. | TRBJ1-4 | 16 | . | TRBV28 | CASSFGGERYHEKLFF | TGTGCCAGCAGTTTTGGGGGCGAGCGTTATCATGAAAAACTGTTTTTT
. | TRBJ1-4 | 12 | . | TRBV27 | CASSLPNEKLFF | TGTGCCAGCAGTTTACCTAATGAAAAACTGTTTTTT
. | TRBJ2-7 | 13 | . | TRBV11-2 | CASSLEEPYEQYF | TGTGCCAGCAGCTTAGAGGAGCCCTACGAGCAGTACTTC
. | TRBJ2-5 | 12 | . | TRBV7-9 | CASSLTPETQYF | TGTGCCAGCAGCTTGACCCCAGAGACCCAGTACTTC
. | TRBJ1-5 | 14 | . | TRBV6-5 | CASSYSNGNQPQHF | TGTGCCAGCAGTTACTCGAACGGGAATCAGCCCCAGCATTTT
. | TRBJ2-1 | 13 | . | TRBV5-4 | CASSLVSYNEQFF | TGTGCCAGCAGCTTGGTTAGCTACAATGAGCAGTTCTTC
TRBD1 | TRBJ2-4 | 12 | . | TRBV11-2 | CASSQLGTGVIF | TGTGCCAGCAGCCAACTAGGGACAGGTGTGATCTTC
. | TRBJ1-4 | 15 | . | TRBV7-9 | CASSLVPEFDEKLFF | TGTGCCAGCAGCTTAGTTCCGGAATTTGATGAAAAACTGTTTTTT
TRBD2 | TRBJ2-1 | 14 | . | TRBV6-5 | CASRGPAGAGEQFF | TGTGCCAGCAGAGGACCAGCGGGAGCTGGTGAGCAGTTCTTC
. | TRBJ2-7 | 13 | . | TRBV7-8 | CASSSDSRYEQYF | TGTGCCAGCAGCTCCGACAGCCGCTACGAGCAGTACTTC
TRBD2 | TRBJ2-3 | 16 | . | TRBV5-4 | CASNSGWGGSTDTQYF | TGTGCCAGCAACTCCGGGTGGGGGGGGAGCACAGATACGCAGTATTTT
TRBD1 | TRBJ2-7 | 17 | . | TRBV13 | CASRGRGGEDRGYEQYF | TGTGCCAGCAGAGGCCGAGGTGGCGAGGACAGGGGCTACGAGCAGTACTTC
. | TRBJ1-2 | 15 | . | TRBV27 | CASLPTGGSNYGYTF | TGTGCCAGCCTTCCGACCGGCGGCTCTAACTATGGCTACACCTTC
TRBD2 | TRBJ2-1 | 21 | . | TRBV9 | CASSVGTSGRARMGLWNEQFF | TGTGCCAGCAGCGTCGGGACTAGCGGGAGGGCGAGGATGGGTCTCTGGAATGAGCAGTTCTTC
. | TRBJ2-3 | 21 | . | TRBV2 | CASTGTGGYSGRAGFTDTQYF | TGTGCCAGCACCGGGACAGGGGGATATAGCGGGAGGGCCGGGTTCACAGATACGCAGTATTTT
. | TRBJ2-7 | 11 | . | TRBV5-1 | CASRHGYEQYF | TGCGCCAGTCGGCATGGCTACGAGCAGTACTTC
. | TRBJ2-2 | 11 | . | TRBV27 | CASRTAGELFF | TGTGCCAGCAGGACTGCCGGGGAGCTGTTTTTT